One and the same sample provided the 24 T cell receptor beta chains below, sequenced in a study of post-analysis software for immune sequencing data. Their specific antigens are unknown. Prepared TCR beta cDNA libraries contained unique molecular identifiers. TCRdb reanalysed the PCR reads using MiXCR and keeps one entry per CDR3 protein. The table lists more than 450,000 distinct CDR3 sequences, roughly 45% of them singletons. Study-wide results and limits: With TRBV5-6, TRBV5-1 and TRBV20-1 included, about 5 TRBV segments were more frequent in patients than in controls.

The sequencing sample was made of blood. Every receptor here comes from a girl between 5 and 17 years old with multiple sclerosis.

The chain is built from TRBV20-1 and TRBJ2-1; no clear D gene. The V gene lost 0 bases and the J gene lost 7 bases, with 4 bases spanning the gap. This CDR3 contains 11 residues. The germline CDR1 and CDR2 sequences are DFQATT and SNEGSKA (reference sequence). The CDR3 coding sequence is TGCAGTGCTAGAGATCTGAATGAGCAGTTCTTC. It is translated as CSARDLNEQFF.

V is TRBV12-3 or TRBV12-4 and J is TRBJ2-5, with D maybe TRBD2 (7 bases). Trimming cost V 6 bases and J 4 bases, with 15 bases left between them. This CDR3 spans 14 amino acids. CDR3 sequence (DNA): TGTGCCAGCAGCTTGGGGGGGCTGGGAGAGACCCAGTACTTC. This encodes CASSLGGLGETQYF.

The rearrangement uses TRBV12-3 or TRBV12-4 and TRBJ2-1; TRBD2 is a possible D gene (5 bases). Trimming stripped 5 bases from V and 9 bases from J, with 26 bases between. The CDR3 is made up of 17 amino acids. DNA of the CDR3: TGTGCCAGCAGTCCATGGGCAGCGGAGAATACACGGAGTGAGCAGTTCTTC. It codes for CASSPWAAENTRSEQFF.

The chain carries TRBV12-3 or TRBV12-4 and TRBJ2-2; TRBD2 might be the D (6 bases). Deletions cut 6 bases from V and 6 bases from J, with 11 bases between. The CDR3 contains 13 residues. The CDR3 sequence: CASSQRLAGELFF. The CDR3 DNA is TGTGCCAGCAGCCAACGACTAGCCGGGGAGCTGTTTTTT.

The rearrangement joins TRBV6-6 to TRBJ2-1; 10 nucleotides align to TRBD1. The J call is uncertain, as TRBJ2-7 better fits the DNA end. Germline lookup yields CDR1 MNHNY and CDR2 SVGAGI (reference sequence). CDR3 length: 15 residues. The CDR3 loop is CASIGVTGGSPEQYF. CDR3 nucleotide sequence: TGTGCCAGCATTGGAGTGACAGGGGGCTCTCCCGAGCAGTACTTC.

This chain connects TRBV2 to TRBJ2-5; 7 bases align to TRBD2. Trimming at V came to 8 bases and at J to 11 bases, leaving 14 bases not matched to a gene. Germline CDR1 is SNHLY and CDR2 is FYNNEI. The CDR3 totals 13 residues. CDR3 DNA: TGTGCCAGCCAGAACGTCCAGCGGGATAAGCAGTACTTC. Residues: CASQNVQRDKQYF.

In nucleotides, the CDR3 is TGTGCCAGCAGTTACCGATACAGGATACGGGGAACTTCCACCTATGGCTACACCTTC. Translation: CASSYRYRIRGTSTYGYTF. V usage is TRBV6-5 and J usage is TRBJ1-2; D may be TRBD1 (5 bases). CDR1 MNHEY and CDR2 SVGAGI come from the germline V gene. V was clipped by 2 bases and J by 4 bases, with 26 bases between them. This CDR3 is 19 amino acids long.

The rearrangement links TRBV6-6 to TRBJ2-6; D possibly corresponds to TRBD2 (6 bases). The germline gives CDR1 MNHNY, CDR2 SVGAGI (reference sequence). The CDR3 extends over 15 amino acids. With 6 bases removed from V and 0 bases from J, the gap between germline ends came to 9 bases. This chain's CDR3 is CASRGLSSGANVLTF. As DNA, the CDR3 is TGTGCCAGCAGGGGACTGAGCTCTGGGGCCAACGTCCTGACTTTC.

The rearrangement links TRBV6-6 to TRBJ2-1, with 11 bases fitting TRBD2. Near its end, the DNA agrees better with TRBJ2-7, so the J call may be wrong. The CDR3 runs 17 residues. Germline CDR1 is MNHNY and CDR2 is SVGAGI (reference sequence). The CDR3 bases are TGTGCCAGCAGTCTCCCGACTAGCGGGATGTCGTACAATGAGCAGTACTTC. It translates to CASSLPTSGMSYNEQYF.

This sequence joins TRBV7-8 and TRBJ1-2, with D hard to call. This CDR3 region has 15 residues. The germline gives CDR1 SGHVS, CDR2 FQNEAQ. V was trimmed by 1 base and J by 8 bases, leaving 17 bases between them. The CDR3 region has the DNA TGTGCCAGCAGCTTAGATTCTCAGCGTGTGAGGGGCTACACCTTC. Amino acid sequence: CASSLDSQRVRGYTF.

V usage is TRBV20-1 and J usage is TRBJ2-7, with D uncertain. CDR1 and CDR2 (germline): DFQATT, SNEGSKA (reference sequence). V was cut by 6 bases and J by 5 bases, with 14 bases left in between. The CDR3 is 12 amino acids. DNA for the CDR3: TGCAGTGCCACAACCATTAGGGACGAGCAGTACTTC. The encoded protein is CSATTIRDEQYF.

The gene calls are TRBV5-1 and TRBJ1-1, with D tentatively TRBD1 (6 bases). The V gene lost 3 bases and the J gene lost 2 bases, with 14 bases spanning the gap. Germline CDR1 reads SGHRS; CDR2 reads YFSETQ. The CDR3 runs 15 residues. The CDR3 here is CASSSHRASNTEAFF. In DNA form, the CDR3 reads TGCGCCAGCAGCTCCCACAGGGCCTCCAACACTGAAGCTTTCTTT.

This sequence joins TRBV20-1 and TRBJ2-5; 9 bases match TRBD2. V trimming: 3 bases; J trimming: 4 bases; junction bases outside the gene matches: 9. The CDR3 runs to 15 residues. Germline V gene lookup returns CDR1 DFQATT and CDR2 SNEGSKA (reference sequence). CDR3 protein: CSASVAGGRRETQYF. The CDR3, as DNA: TGCAGTGCTAGTGTGGCGGGGGGGCGAAGAGAGACCCAGTACTTC.

The chain has TRBV10-3 and TRBJ2-3; tentatively, D is TRBD1 (6 bases). Germline V gene sequence: CDR1 ENHRY, CDR2 SYGVKD. CDR3 length equals 14 residues. V lost 5 bases, J lost 4 bases, and 13 bases lay in between. The CDR3 sequence is CAISQTGSSDTQYF. For the CDR3, the DNA is TGTGCCATCAGTCAGACAGGTTCGTCAGATACGCAGTATTTT.

The chain links TRBV6-6 to TRBJ1-1; D gene unclear. The length of the CDR3 is 12 residues. CDR1 MNHNY and CDR2 SVGAGI come from the germline V gene (reference sequence). V lost 7 bases and J lost 5, with 11 bases in between. CDR3 nucleotide sequence: TGTGCCAGCACCATCCGCGGTACTGAAGCTTTCTTT. Translated: CASTIRGTEAFF.

This clonotype was observed a few times. The chain is built from TRBV27 and TRBJ1-2; possibly TRBD1 for D (6 bases). CDR1 and CDR2 from the germline V gene are MNHEY and SMNVEV (reference sequence). The CDR3 runs 15 residues. V lost 0 bases, J lost 8 bases, and 16 bases lay in between. The CDR3 DNA reads TGTGCCAGCAGTTTATCGTACGGGGGGCATCAGGGCTACACCTTC. Translated, it gives CASSLSYGGHQGYTF.

This clonotype has just a few counts. The chain combines TRBV24-1 with TRBJ2-1, with D possibly being TRBD1 (6 bases). Germline CDR1 and CDR2: KGHDR and SFDVKD. Trimming took off 4 bases at V and 6 bases at J, with 21 bases between the two ends. The CDR3 loop spans 17 amino acids. CDR3 region: CATSDASRGMFSNEQFF. DNA of the CDR3: TGTGCCACCAGTGACGCCAGCAGGGGTATGTTTTCCAATGAGCAGTTCTTC.

This clonotype was observed a few times. The chain carries TRBV10-2 and TRBJ1-2, with 8 bases matching TRBD1. Germline V gives CDR1 WSHSY, CDR2 SAAADI. Trimming took 2 bases from V and 7 from J; bases not matched to a gene: 6. The CDR3 extends over 14 amino acids. The CDR3 loop is CASSETGGNGGYTF. As DNA, the CDR3 is TGCGCCAGCAGTGAGACAGGGGGGAATGGTGGCTACACCTTC.

This clonotype turned up a few times. The chain has TRBV6-5 and TRBJ1-2; TRBD1 matches at 12 bases. V was pared by 6 bases and J by 2 bases, with 7 bases of the junction left unmatched. The V gene's germline CDR1 is MNHEY and CDR2 SVGAGI. The CDR3 extends over 16 amino acids. CDR3 loop: CASSRAGTGGNYGYTF. In DNA, the CDR3 is TGTGCCAGCAGCCGGGCCGGGACAGGGGGCAACTATGGCTACACCTTC.

A single count supports this clonotype. This chain links TRBV20-1 with TRBJ2-3, with 7 positions matching TRBD2. The CDR3 runs 13 residues. Trimming removed 3 bases from V and 3 bases from J; junction bases left unmatched: 3. CDR1 DFQATT and CDR2 SNEGSKA come from the germline V gene (reference sequence). In DNA form, the CDR3 reads TGCAGTGCTAGCGGGGGAGGGACAGATACGCAGTATTTT. This translates into CSASGGGTDTQYF.

The chain combines TRBV5-1 with TRBJ1-1; TRBD1 agrees at 7 bases. Germline V gene data show CDR1 as SGHRS and CDR2 as YFSETQ. This CDR3 region has 16 residues. V trimming: 4 bases; J trimming: 3 bases; junction bases outside the gene matches: 12. CDR3 nucleotide sequence: TGCGCCAGCAGCCCTTGGACAGGAGGAGACTACACTGAAGCTTTCTTT. It is translated as CASSPWTGGDYTEAFF. Combining the CDR3 with reference TRBV5-1 and TRBJ1-1 gives the whole variable domain KAGVTQTPRYLIKTRGQQVTLSCSPISGHRSVSWYQQTPGQGLQFLFEYFSETQRNKGNFPGRFSGRQFSNSRSEMNVSTLELGDSALYLCASSPWTGGDYTEAFFGQGTRLTVV.

This clonotype was seen just once. The chain has TRBV9 and TRBJ2-7, with 12 positions matching TRBD2. The CDR3 consists of 16 residues. Unmatched junction bases numbered 11, after V lost 3 bases and J lost 7 bases. The V gene's germline CDR1 is SGDLS and CDR2 YYNGEE. The CDR3 sequence: CASSAQRLAGDDEQYF. The CDR3 nucleotides are TGTGCCAGCAGCGCCCAACGACTAGCGGGGGACGATGAGCAGTACTTC. Looking up the rest from reference TRBV9 and TRBJ2-7 gives the full variable domain: DSGVTQTPKHLITATGQRVTLRCSPRSGDLSVYWYQQSLDQGLQFLIQYYNGEERAKGNILERFSAQQFPDLHSELNLSSLELGDSALYFCASSAQRLAGDDEQYFGPGTRLTVT.

This chain joins TRBV6-6 and TRBJ2-7; 10 bases are a match to TRBD2. Germline values: CDR1 MNHNY, CDR2 SVGAGI (reference sequence). J was trimmed by 0 bases and V by 2 bases; bases with no gene match: 7. The length of the CDR3 is 17 residues. The CDR3 spells CASSYTRLAGTSYEQYF. CDR3 bases: TGTGCCAGCAGTTACACTCGACTAGCGGGTACCTCCTACGAGCAGTACTTC.

The chain links TRBV7-3 to TRBJ2-1; TRBD2 aligns across 13 bases. J lost 5 bases, V lost 5 bases, and 9 bases had no gene match. The CDR3 contains 17 residues. Germline V CDR1 and CDR2: SGHTA, FQGTGA. CDR3 protein: CASSLGLAGEVHNEQFF. CDR3 DNA sequence: TGTGCCAGCAGCCTCGGACTAGCGGGAGAAGTCCACAATGAGCAGTTCTTC.